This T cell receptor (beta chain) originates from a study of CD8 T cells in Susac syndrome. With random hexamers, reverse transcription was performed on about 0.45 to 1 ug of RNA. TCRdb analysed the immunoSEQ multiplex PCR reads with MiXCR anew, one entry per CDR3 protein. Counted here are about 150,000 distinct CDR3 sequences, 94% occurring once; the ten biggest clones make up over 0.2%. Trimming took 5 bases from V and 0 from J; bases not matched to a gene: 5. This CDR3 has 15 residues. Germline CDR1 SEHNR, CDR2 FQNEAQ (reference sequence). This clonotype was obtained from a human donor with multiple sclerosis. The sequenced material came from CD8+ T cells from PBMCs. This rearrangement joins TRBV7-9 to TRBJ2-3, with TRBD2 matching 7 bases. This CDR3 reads CASSRGLDSTDTQYF. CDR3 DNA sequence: TGTGCCAGCAGCCGAGGACTAGATAGCACAGATACGCAGTATTTT.